This TCR beta chain was profiled in a study of T-cell reconstitution after alpha-beta-depleted transplantation in children. CDR3 length: 15 residues. The germline CDR1 and CDR2 sequences are SGHVS and FQNEAQ. V gave up 4 bases and J gave up 3 bases; unmatched junction bases: 3. Study-wide findings and caveats: The origin of high day-60 TCRbeta diversity in some patients lay in surviving recipient T cells and thymic progenitors. The study reportedly traced alpha-beta T cells about two months after transplant to several hundred expanded graft clones.

Remarks on this clonotype: Its antigen is still unknown.

Unique molecular identifiers were built into the TCRbeta library. MiXCR, run by TCRdb on the PCR reads, gives a single entry per CDR3 protein. In the table there are fewer than 550,000 distinct CDR3 sequences, roughly 16% of which are singletons. The sample was PBMCs, mostly from graft donor cells, taken 360 days after TCRalphabeta/CD19-depleted stem cell transplant. V and J are TRBV7-8 and TRBJ2-2; TRBD2 agrees at 9 bases. The sequence derives from a boy younger than two who had a stem cell transplant for Wiskott-Aldrich syndrome, so the T cells may come from the graft donor. The CDR3 reads CASSSSGGHTGELFF. The CDR3 DNA reads TGTGCCAGCAGCTCCAGCGGGGGGCACACCGGGGAGCTGTTTTTT.